Listed below are T cell receptor beta chains from one sample, sequenced in a study of T cell responses to AZD1222 COVID-19 vaccine. Method: immunoSEQ multiplex PCR; TCRdb's copy keeps in-frame clones and lacks some. The sample has about 130,000 clones, around 87% seen once; the top ten hold around 9.3%. This specimen consisted of peripheral blood, obtained on day 0 of AZD1222 vaccination. The receptors here all came from an adult in good health. The CDR3 runs from the conserved cysteine through the conserved F or W. D genes are given only for firm matches. A clone size is listed for some rows: how often the clone was seen (once, few, many), or a class if it is expanded.

v_call	d_call	clone_size	j_call	cdr3_nt	cdr3_aa
TRBV7-9	NA	few	TRBJ2-2	TGTGCCAGCAGCTTAACCGGGGAGCTGTTTTTT	CASSLTGELFF
TRBV28	NA	NA	TRBJ1-1	TGTGCCAGCAGCCGTGTGCGGGGGCGCGCTGAAGCTTTCTTT	CASSRVRGRAEAFF
TRBV7-2	NA	NA	TRBJ2-1	TGTGCCAGCAGCTTATATGATTTGGGTGAGCAGTTCTTC	CASSLYDLGEQFF
TRBV6-6	TRBD1	NA	TRBJ2-7	TGTGCCAGCAGTTACTCGAACAGGGGCTACGAGCAGTACTTC	CASSYSNRGYEQYF
TRBV5-1	TRBD1	NA	TRBJ2-3	TGCGCCAGCAGCTTGGTAGGCAGGGGGCAAACAGATACGCAGTATTTT	CASSLVGRGQTDTQYF
TRBV18	TRBD1	NA	TRBJ1-5	TGTGCCAGCTCACCGGGACAGGGCAATCAGCCCCAGCATTTT	CASSPGQGNQPQHF
TRBV5-8	NA	NA	TRBJ1-6	TGTGCCAGCAGCTTCCGGGACAATCGTTTCACCCTCCACTTT	CASSFRDNRFTLHF
TRBV19	TRBD1	NA	TRBJ2-7	TGTGCCAGTAGTCCCGGGACAGGGGCTCGGGAGCAGTACTTC	CASSPGTGAREQYF
TRBV7-9	TRBD1	NA	TRBJ1-2	TGTGCCAGCAGCAAAGGACAGGGGGATGGCTACACCTTC	CASSKGQGDGYTF
TRBV5-4	NA	NA	TRBJ2-2	TGTGCCAGCAGCGGGGGGTGGGACACCGGGGAGCTGTTTTTT	CASSGGWDTGELFF
TRBV5-5	NA	NA	TRBJ1-2	TGTGCCAGCAGCTTGGATTGGGGGAGAGGGTATGGCTACACCTTC	CASSLDWGRGYGYTF
TRBV6-5	NA	NA	TRBJ2-7	TGTGCCAGCAGCCTCACCTACGAGCAGTACTTC	CASSLTYEQYF
TRBV28	NA	NA	TRBJ2-7	TGTGCCAGCAGGGGAAGGTGGGGACGGGATCGAAACTACGAGCAGTACTTC	CASRGRWGRDRNYEQYF
TRBV9	NA	NA	TRBJ2-1	TGTGCCAGCAGCACGACGCTAGGGAATGAGCAGTTCTTC	CASSTTLGNEQFF
TRBV12-3/TRBV12-4	NA	few	TRBJ1-4	TGTGCCAGCACTCCACCAGCGACGGAAAAACTGTTTTTT	CASTPPATEKLFF
TRBV9	NA	NA	TRBJ2-7	TGTGCCAGCAGCGTAGACTGGGACGTCTCCTACGAGCAGTACTTC	CASSVDWDVSYEQYF
TRBV21-1	NA	NA	TRBJ1-6	TGTGCCAGTCTGGGACAGGGTTCGTTTAGAAATTCACCCCTCCACTTT	CASLGQGSFRNSPLHF
TRBV18	NA	NA	TRBJ1-6	TGTGCCAGCTCACCAAACGGGGGCGATTCACCCCTCCACTTT	CASSPNGGDSPLHF
TRBV19	NA	once	TRBJ1-4	TGTGCCAGTAGTCTTAGGGGGATTGGTGAAAAACTGTTTTTT	CASSLRGIGEKLFF
TRBV5-6	NA	NA	TRBJ2-7	TGTGCCAGCAGCTTGTCCAGAGCCCCCTACGAGCAGTACTTC	CASSLSRAPYEQYF
TRBV21-1	NA	once	TRBJ1-2	TGTGCCAGCGAGGATGGACAGAGACCCTATGGCTACACCTTC	CASEDGQRPYGYTF
TRBV6-5	NA	large	TRBJ1-2	TGTGCCAGCCTCGGCCAGGACTATGGCTACACCTTC	CASLGQDYGYTF
TRBV28	NA	NA	TRBJ1-1	TGTGCCAGCCTCGACAGCCTGAACACTGAAGCTTTCTTT	CASLDSLNTEAFF
TRBV19	NA	few	TRBJ1-2	TGTGCCAGTAGTATCGCTAACTATGGCTACACCTTC	CASSIANYGYTF
TRBV5-1	NA	NA	TRBJ1-5	TGCGCCAGCAGACGGGACGGAAACAATCAGCCCCAGCATTTT	CASRRDGNNQPQHF
TRBV19	TRBD1	once	TRBJ2-1	TGTGCCAGTAGTGGGACAGGGACTCAGTTCGATGAGCAGTTCTTC	CASSGTGTQFDEQFF
TRBV7-9	NA	NA	TRBJ2-1	TGTGCCAGCAGCTTACCCCGGGACCCCCGGGAGTTCTTC	CASSLPRDPREFF
TRBV7-2	NA	NA	TRBJ1-1	TGTGCCAGCAGCTATTCAGGCATCGTGAGCACTGAAGCTTTCTTT	CASSYSGIVSTEAFF
TRBV13	TRBD2	NA	TRBJ2-1	TGTGCCAGCAGCGCGGGACTAGCGGGGACCTACAATGAGCAGTTCTTC	CASSAGLAGTYNEQFF
TRBV28	NA	NA	TRBJ2-2	TGTGCCAGCAGTTTATACAGGAACACCGGGGAGCTGTTTTTT	CASSLYRNTGELFF
TRBV6-2/TRBV6-3	NA	once	TRBJ1-5	TGTGCCAGCAGTTACTCGACAGTCAGCAATCAGCCCCAGCATTTT	CASSYSTVSNQPQHF
TRBV7-9	TRBD1	NA	TRBJ1-5	TGTGCCAGCAGCTTCGACAGGGATCAGCCCCAGCATTTT	CASSFDRDQPQHF